The 21 T cell receptor beta chains listed next were all sequenced from one sample in a study of blood T cell repertoires in COVID-19. Method: immunoSEQ multiplex PCR; TCRdb's copy keeps in-frame clones and lacks some. This sample yields roughly 180,000 clones, of which roughly nine tenths are seen a single time; 0.99% belongs to the top ten. The sequenced material came from peripheral blood. These receptors came from a man younger than 30 with acute or convalescent COVID-19.

The chain uses TRBV30 and TRBJ2-7; 7 bases line up with TRBD1. The germline gives CDR1 GTSNPN, CDR2 SVGIG (reference sequence). V gave up 0 bases and J gave up 3 bases; unmatched junction bases: 8. This CDR3 comprises 15 residues. The chain's CDR3 is CAWSVLLGGHYEQYF. The CDR3 nucleotides read TGTGCCTGGAGTGTACTTTTAGGGGGCCACTACGAGCAGTACTTC.

The V gene is TRBV11-1, the J gene TRBJ2-5, with TRBD2 matching over 10 bases. After removal of 3 bases from V and 4 bases from J, the junction contained 8 bases not matched to a gene. Germline-derived CDR1 and CDR2 are SGHAT and FQDESV (reference sequence). The CDR3 runs 16 residues. The CDR3 reads CASSFGTAGGRETQYF. CDR3 in DNA: TGTGCCAGCAGCTTTGGGACAGCGGGGGGGCGAGAGACCCAGTACTTC.

In this sample, this clone turned up a few times. The J gene is TRBJ1-4, the V gene TRBV30; D might be TRBD1 (6 bases). Germline CDR1 and CDR2: GTSNPN and SVGIG (reference sequence). Trimming stripped 4 bases from V and 8 bases from J, with 20 bases between. This CDR3 comprises 15 residues. The CDR3 DNA reads TGTGCCTGGAAGGGGGTTTCCACGAGGGGCGAAAAACTGTTTTTT. This codes for CAWKGVSTRGEKLFF.

The rearrangement joins TRBV30 to TRBJ1-6, with 9 bases lining up with TRBD1. This CDR3 region has 13 residues. Trimming cost V 2 bases and J 10 bases; bases outside gene matches: 3. Germline assignment: CDR1 GTSNPN and CDR2 SVGIG (reference sequence). The chain's CDR3 is CAWSRQGVSPLHF. The CDR3 DNA reads as TGTGCCTGGAGTCGACAGGGGGTATCACCCCTCCACTTT.

The gene calls are TRBV9 and TRBJ1-4; D gene ambiguous. CDR3 length equals 13 residues. V shed 0 bases and J shed 4 bases, with 4 bases lying between them. Germline V gene lookup returns CDR1 SGDLS and CDR2 YYNGEE. The CDR3, as DNA: TGTGCCAGCAGCGTAGGCGTTAATGAAAAACTGTTTTTT. It yields the protein CASSVGVNEKLFF. The entire variable domain, with the rest obtained from reference TRBV9 and TRBJ1-4, is as follows: DSGVTQTPKHLITATGQRVTLRCSPRSGDLSVYWYQQSLDQGLQFLIQYYNGEERAKGNILERFSAQQFPDLHSELNLSSLELGDSALYFCASSVGVNEKLFFGSGTQLSVL.

The V call is TRBV7-9, the J call TRBJ2-7; 8 bases fit TRBD1. The trim removed 3 bases at V and 5 bases at J, leaving 12 bases unmatched. CDR3 size: 16 residues. CDR1 and CDR2 from the germline V gene are SEHNR and FQNEAQ (reference sequence). CDR3 residues: CASSLGVGQASHEQYF. CDR3 coding DNA: TGTGCCAGCAGCTTGGGAGTGGGACAGGCAAGCCACGAGCAGTACTTC.

The rearrangement links TRBV5-5 to TRBJ2-7; no reliable D call. The CDR3 runs to 12 residues. Germline CDR1 reads SGHKS; CDR2 reads YYEKEE (reference sequence). V was cut by 2 bases and J by 2 bases, with 5 bases left in between. CDR3 residues: CASSFSAYEQYF. CDR3 sequence (DNA): TGTGCCAGCAGCTTCAGCGCCTACGAGCAGTACTTC.

J is TRBJ2-7 and V is TRBV11-2; tentatively, D is TRBD2 (6 bases). V was cut by 6 bases and J by 2 bases, with 17 bases left in between. CDR3 length equals 15 residues. Germline values: CDR1 SGHAT, CDR2 FQNNGV. The DNA for the CDR3 is TGTGCCAGCAGTGGCGGGGCACCTAAAGCCTACGAGCAGTACTTC. Amino acid sequence: CASSGGAPKAYEQYF.

The rearrangement links TRBV12-3 or TRBV12-4 to TRBJ1-1; TRBD1 aligns across 7 bases. CDR3 length: 13 residues. V lost 3 bases and J lost 6; bases outside the gene matches: 4. CDR3 residues: CASSFSQGAEAFF. CDR3 nucleotide sequence: TGTGCCAGCAGTTTTAGTCAGGGGGCTGAAGCTTTCTTT.

Here the CDR3 DNA reads TGTGCCAGCAGACAGGGGAGGAATCAGCCCCAGCATTTT. This encodes CASRQGRNQPQHF. V usage is TRBV27 and J usage is TRBJ1-5, with 7 bases that match TRBD1. CDR1 and CDR2 (germline): MNHEY, SMNVEV (reference sequence). CDR3 size: 13 residues. Losses at the gene ends were 6 bases for V and 4 bases for J; bases not matched to a gene: 3.

DNA for the CDR3: TGTGCCAGCAGCCAAGCGAGCGGGGGGGCCTTAGGGGAGACCCAGTACTTC. It yields the protein CASSQASGGALGETQYF. This chain uses TRBV3-1 (or the pseudogene TRBV3-2) with TRBJ2-5; 10 bases line up with TRBD2. Trimming removed 1 base from V and 5 bases from J; junction bases left unmatched: 10. The germline V gene encodes CDR1 LGHDT and CDR2 YNNKEL (reference sequence). CDR3 size: 17 residues.

This clone showed up just once. The chain couples TRBV7-3 to TRBJ2-1; TRBD2 agrees at 10 bases. V lost 5 bases and J lost 5; bases outside the gene matches: 12. Germline V gives CDR1 SGHTA, CDR2 FQGTGA. The CDR3 runs 17 residues. The DNA of the CDR3 is TGTGCCAGCAGCCCCCTTTCGACTAGCGGGCGAAACAATGAGCAGTTCTTC. This codes for CASSPLSTSGRNNEQFF.

The chain carries TRBV11-3 and TRBJ2-5, with 8 bases that match TRBD2. Per the germline V gene, CDR1 is SGHNT and CDR2 is YENEEA. The CDR3 length is 13 residues. J was trimmed by 5 bases and V by 5 bases; bases with no gene match: 4. CDR3: CASSPTSVETQYF. The CDR3 bases are TGTGCCAGCAGCCCGACTAGCGTCGAGACCCAGTACTTC.

The chain couples TRBV29-1 to TRBJ2-1; 7 nucleotides match TRBD2. Germline CDR1 and CDR2: SQVTM and ANQGSEA. V gave up 8 bases and J gave up 9 bases; unmatched junction bases: 13. There are 13 residues in the CDR3. The CDR3 coding sequence is TGCAGCATAAAGGTCCTGCGGGAGAGTGAGCAGTTCTTC. Amino acids: CSIKVLRESEQFF.

J is TRBJ1-2 and V is TRBV2, with D unresolved. The V gene's germline CDR1 is SNHLY and CDR2 FYNNEI. Trimming pared 2 bases from V and 0 bases from J, leaving 10 bases between. The CDR3 has 15 residues. The CDR3 loop is CASSEYQETNYGYTF. The CDR3 region has the DNA TGTGCCAGCAGTGAATACCAGGAAACTAACTATGGCTACACCTTC.

The chain couples TRBV15 to TRBJ1-5, with 8 bases matching TRBD1. The germline gives CDR1 LNHNV, CDR2 YYDKDF (reference sequence). Trimming took 2 bases from V and 0 from J; bases not matched to a gene: 12. There are 19 residues in the CDR3. The CDR3 loop is CATSRSDRGGTFSNQPQHF. The CDR3 DNA follows: TGTGCCACCAGCAGATCCGACAGGGGCGGGACCTTTAGCAATCAGCCCCAGCATTTT.

The chain is built from TRBV7-9 and TRBJ2-1; 10 nucleotides match TRBD1. Germline V CDR1 and CDR2: SEHNR, FQNEAQ (reference sequence). The CDR3 totals 15 residues. Germline trimming cut 5 bases from V and 8 bases from J; bases unmatched to any gene: 9. CDR3 coding DNA: TGTGCCAGCAGCCCACGGGGACAGGGGTTGGATGAGCAGTTCTTC. Amino acid sequence: CASSPRGQGLDEQFF.

The chain combines TRBV12-5 with TRBJ2-3, with D maybe TRBD2 (5 bases). Germline-derived CDR1 and CDR2 are LGHNT and FRNRAP. Trimming cost V 6 bases and J 2 bases, with 9 bases left between them. The CDR3 covers 13 residues. The CDR3 DNA reads TGTGCTAGTGGCCGGGAATACACAGATACGCAGTATTTT. It encodes CASGREYTDTQYF.

This sequence joins TRBV7-9 and TRBJ2-5; 8 positions agree with TRBD2. The CDR3 runs to 17 residues. V dropped 0 bases and J dropped 0; count of bases not matched to a gene: 6. The germline V gene encodes CDR1 SEHNR and CDR2 FQNEAQ (reference sequence). CDR3 region: CASSLAGAGGNQETQYF. In DNA form, the CDR3 reads TGTGCCAGCAGCTTAGCTGGTGCGGGGGGTAACCAAGAGACCCAGTACTTC.

This chain connects TRBV19 to TRBJ1-5; D gene uncertain. The V gene lost 1 base and the J gene lost 6 bases, with 4 bases spanning the gap. The CDR3 totals 12 residues. Germline CDR1 LNHDA, CDR2 SQIVND (reference sequence). The CDR3 sequence: CASSIVSQPQHF. Written as DNA, the CDR3 is TGTGCCAGTAGTATAGTTAGTCAGCCCCAGCATTTT.

The chain links TRBV14 to TRBJ1-1; D ambiguous. Trimming took 1 base from V and 10 from J, leaving 13 bases between them. The CDR3 runs to 13 residues. Germline lookup yields CDR1 SGHDN and CDR2 FVKESK. The CDR3 reads CASSQGGGIGAFF. The CDR3 DNA reads TGTGCCAGCAGCCAAGGGGGAGGGATTGGAGCTTTCTTT.